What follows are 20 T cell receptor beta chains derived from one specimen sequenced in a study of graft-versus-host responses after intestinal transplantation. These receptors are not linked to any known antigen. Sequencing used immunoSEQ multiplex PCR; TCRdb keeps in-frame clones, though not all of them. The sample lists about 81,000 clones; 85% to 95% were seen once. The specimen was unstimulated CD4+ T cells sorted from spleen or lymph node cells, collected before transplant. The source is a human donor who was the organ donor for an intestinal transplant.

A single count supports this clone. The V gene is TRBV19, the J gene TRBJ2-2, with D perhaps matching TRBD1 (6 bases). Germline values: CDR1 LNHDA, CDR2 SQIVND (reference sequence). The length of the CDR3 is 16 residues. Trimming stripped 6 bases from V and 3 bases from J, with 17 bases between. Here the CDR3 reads CASSVGMDSYTGELFF. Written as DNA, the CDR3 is TGTGCCAGTAGCGTCGGAATGGACAGTTACACCGGGGAGCTGTTTTTT.

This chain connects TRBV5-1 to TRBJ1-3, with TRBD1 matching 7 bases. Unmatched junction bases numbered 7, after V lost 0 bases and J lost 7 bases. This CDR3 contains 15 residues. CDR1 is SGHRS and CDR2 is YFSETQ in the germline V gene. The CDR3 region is CASSLEDPGGNTIYF. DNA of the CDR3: TGCGCCAGCAGCTTGGAGGACCCAGGGGGGAACACCATATATTTT.

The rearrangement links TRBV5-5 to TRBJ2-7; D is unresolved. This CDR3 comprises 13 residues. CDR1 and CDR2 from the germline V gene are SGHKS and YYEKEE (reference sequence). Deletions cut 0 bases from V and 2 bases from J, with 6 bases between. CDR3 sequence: CASSLARTYEQYF. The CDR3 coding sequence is TGTGCCAGCAGCTTGGCCAGAACCTACGAGCAGTACTTC.

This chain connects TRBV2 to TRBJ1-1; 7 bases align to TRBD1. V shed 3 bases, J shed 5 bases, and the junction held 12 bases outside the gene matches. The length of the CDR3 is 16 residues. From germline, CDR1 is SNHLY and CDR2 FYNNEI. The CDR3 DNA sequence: TGTGCCAGCAGTGAGACTGACGACAGGGCGAATACTGAAGCTTTCTTT. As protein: CASSETDDRANTEAFF.

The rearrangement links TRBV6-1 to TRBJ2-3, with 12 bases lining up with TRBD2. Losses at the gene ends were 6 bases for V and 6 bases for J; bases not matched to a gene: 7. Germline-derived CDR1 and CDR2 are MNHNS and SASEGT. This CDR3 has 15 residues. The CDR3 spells CASSVTSGRRDTQYF. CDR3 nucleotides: TGTGCCAGCAGCGTGACTAGCGGGAGACGGGATACGCAGTATTTT.

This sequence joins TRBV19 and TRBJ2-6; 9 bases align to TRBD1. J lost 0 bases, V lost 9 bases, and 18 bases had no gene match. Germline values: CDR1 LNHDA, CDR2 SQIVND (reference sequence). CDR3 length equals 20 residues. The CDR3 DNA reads TGTGCCAGAAGGAGCTGGGACAGGGCAGGGCGAGACTCTGGGGCCAACGTCCTGACTTTC. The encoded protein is CARRSWDRAGRDSGANVLTF.

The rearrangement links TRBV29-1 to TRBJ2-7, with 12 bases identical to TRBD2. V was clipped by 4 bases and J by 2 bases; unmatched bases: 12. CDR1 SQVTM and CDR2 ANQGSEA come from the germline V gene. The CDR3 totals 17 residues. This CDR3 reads CSVVGGAGLAGTYEQYF. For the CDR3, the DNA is TGCAGCGTTGTGGGGGGGGCAGGACTAGCGGGAACCTACGAGCAGTACTTC.

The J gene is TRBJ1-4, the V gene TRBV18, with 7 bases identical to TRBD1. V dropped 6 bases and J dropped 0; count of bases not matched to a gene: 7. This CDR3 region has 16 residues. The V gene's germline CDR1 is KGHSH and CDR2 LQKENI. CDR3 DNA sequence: TGTGCCAGCTCTCAAGGACAGGCCGCAACTAATGAAAAACTGTTTTTT. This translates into CASSQGQAATNEKLFF. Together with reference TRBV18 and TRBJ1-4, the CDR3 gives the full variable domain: NAGVMQNPRHLVRRRGQEARLRCSPMKGHSHVYWYRQLPEEGLKFMVYLQKENIIDESGMPKERFSAEFPKEGPSILRIQQVVRGDSAAYFCASSQGQAATNEKLFFGSGTQLSVL.

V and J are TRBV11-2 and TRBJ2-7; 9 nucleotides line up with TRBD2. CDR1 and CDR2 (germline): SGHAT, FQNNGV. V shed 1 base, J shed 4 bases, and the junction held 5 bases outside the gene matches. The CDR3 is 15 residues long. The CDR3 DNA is TGTGCCAGCAGCTTAGCGACTAGCGGCCGATACGAGCAGTACTTC. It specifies CASSLATSGRYEQYF.

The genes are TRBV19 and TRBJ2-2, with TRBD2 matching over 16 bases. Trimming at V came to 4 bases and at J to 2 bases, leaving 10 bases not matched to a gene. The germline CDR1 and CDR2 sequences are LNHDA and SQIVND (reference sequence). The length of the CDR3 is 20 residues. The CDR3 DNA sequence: TGTGCCAGTAGTACGGGACTAGCGGGAGGGCTACAAAAAAACACCGGGGAGCTGTTTTTT. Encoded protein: CASSTGLAGGLQKNTGELFF.

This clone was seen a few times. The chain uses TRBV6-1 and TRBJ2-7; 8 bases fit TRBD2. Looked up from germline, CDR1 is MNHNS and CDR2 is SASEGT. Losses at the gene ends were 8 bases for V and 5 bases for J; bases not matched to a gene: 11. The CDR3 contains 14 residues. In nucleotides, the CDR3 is TGTGCCAGCGCGATAGGTCTAGCGGGCCACGAGCAGTACTTC. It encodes CASAIGLAGHEQYF.

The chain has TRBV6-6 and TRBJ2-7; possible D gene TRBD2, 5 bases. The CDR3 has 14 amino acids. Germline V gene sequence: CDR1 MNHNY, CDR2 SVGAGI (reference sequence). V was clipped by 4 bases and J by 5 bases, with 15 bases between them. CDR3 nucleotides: TGTGCCAGCAGTTTCCGGGAACAGTCCCACGAGCAGTACTTC. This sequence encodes CASSFREQSHEQYF.

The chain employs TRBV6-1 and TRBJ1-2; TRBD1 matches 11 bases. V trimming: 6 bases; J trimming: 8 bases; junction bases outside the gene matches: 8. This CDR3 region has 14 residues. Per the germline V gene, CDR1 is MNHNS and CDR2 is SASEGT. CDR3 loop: CASRLGQGADGYTF. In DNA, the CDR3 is TGTGCCAGCAGATTAGGACAGGGGGCTGACGGCTACACCTTC.

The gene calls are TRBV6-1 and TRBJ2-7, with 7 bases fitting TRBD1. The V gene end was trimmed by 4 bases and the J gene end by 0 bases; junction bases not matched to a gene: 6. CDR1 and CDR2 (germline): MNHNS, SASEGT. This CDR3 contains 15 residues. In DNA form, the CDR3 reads TGTGCCAGCAGTGTAGGGGGCTCAAGCTCCTACGAGCAGTACTTC. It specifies CASSVGGSSSYEQYF.

Here the CDR3 reads CASSSRTGRTDTQYF. The DNA of the CDR3 is TGTGCCAGCAGTTCCCGGACAGGGAGGACAGATACGCAGTATTTT. The chain carries TRBV28 and TRBJ2-3; 8 positions match TRBD1. Germline CDR1 and CDR2: MDHEN and SYDVKM. V was pared by 4 bases and J by 3 bases, with 6 bases of the junction left unmatched. The CDR3 runs to 15 residues.

Here the CDR3 reads CASSKDGTSGKNEQFF. The CDR3 DNA reads as TGCGCCAGCAGCAAAGACGGGACTAGCGGGAAGAATGAGCAGTTCTTC. The chain joins TRBV10-1 to TRBJ2-1, with TRBD2 matching 13 bases. The CDR3 extends over 16 amino acids. Trimming took 6 bases from V and 7 from J; bases not matched to a gene: 9. Germline V gene data show CDR1 as WNHNN and CDR2 as SYGVQD (reference sequence).

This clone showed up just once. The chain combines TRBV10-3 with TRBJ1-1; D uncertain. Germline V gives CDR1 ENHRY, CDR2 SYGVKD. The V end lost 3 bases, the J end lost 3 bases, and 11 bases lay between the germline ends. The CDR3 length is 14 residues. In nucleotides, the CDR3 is TGTGCCATCAGTGAATTCCCGGTTTACACTGAAGCTTTCTTT. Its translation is CAISEFPVYTEAFF.

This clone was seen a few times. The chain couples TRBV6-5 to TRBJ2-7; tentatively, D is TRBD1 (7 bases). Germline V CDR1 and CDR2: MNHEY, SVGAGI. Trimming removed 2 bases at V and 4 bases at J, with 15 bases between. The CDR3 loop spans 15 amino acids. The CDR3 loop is CASSYRGRGVYEQYF. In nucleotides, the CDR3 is TGTGCCAGCAGTTACCGAGGCAGGGGGGTATACGAGCAGTACTTC.

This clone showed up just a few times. The CDR3 DNA reads TGTGCCTGGAGTGTAATCGACAGGGGGGTTTCACCCCTCCACTTT. Protein: CAWSVIDRGVSPLHF. The chain links TRBV30 to TRBJ1-6, with 9 bases matching TRBD1. Germline CDR1 is GTSNPN and CDR2 is SVGIG (reference sequence). Trimming took 0 bases from V and 9 from J; bases not matched to a gene: 6. The CDR3 length is 15 residues.

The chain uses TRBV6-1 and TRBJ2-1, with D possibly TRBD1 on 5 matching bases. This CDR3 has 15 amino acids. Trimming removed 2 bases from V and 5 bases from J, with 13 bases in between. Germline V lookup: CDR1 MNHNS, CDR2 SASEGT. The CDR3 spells CASSELTRQNNEQFF. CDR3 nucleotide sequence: TGTGCCAGCAGTGAATTAACGCGACAGAACAATGAGCAGTTCTTC.